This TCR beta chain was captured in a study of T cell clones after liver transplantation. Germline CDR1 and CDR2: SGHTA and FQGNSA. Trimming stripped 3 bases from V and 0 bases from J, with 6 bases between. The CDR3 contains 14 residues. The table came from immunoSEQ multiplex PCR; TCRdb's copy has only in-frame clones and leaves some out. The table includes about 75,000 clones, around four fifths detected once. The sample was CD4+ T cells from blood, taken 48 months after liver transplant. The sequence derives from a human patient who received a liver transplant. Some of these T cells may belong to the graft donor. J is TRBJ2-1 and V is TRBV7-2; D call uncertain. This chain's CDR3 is CASSFPSSYNEQFF. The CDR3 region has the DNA TGTGCCAGCAGCTTCCCCAGCTCCTACAATGAGCAGTTCTTC.